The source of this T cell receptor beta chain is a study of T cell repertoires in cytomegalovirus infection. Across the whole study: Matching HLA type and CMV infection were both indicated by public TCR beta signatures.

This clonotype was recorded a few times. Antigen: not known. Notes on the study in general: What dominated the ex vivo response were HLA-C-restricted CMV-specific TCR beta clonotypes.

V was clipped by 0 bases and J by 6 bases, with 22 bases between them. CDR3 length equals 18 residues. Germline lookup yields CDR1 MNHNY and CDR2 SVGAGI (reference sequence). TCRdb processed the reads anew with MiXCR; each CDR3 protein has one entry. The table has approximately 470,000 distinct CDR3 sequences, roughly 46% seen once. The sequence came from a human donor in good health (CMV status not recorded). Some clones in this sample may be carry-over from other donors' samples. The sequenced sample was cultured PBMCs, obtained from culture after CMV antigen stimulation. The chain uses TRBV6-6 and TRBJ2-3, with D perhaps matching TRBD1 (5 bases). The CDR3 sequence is CASSYSLLLSGSGDTQYF. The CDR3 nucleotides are TGTGCCAGCAGTTACTCGTTGTTGCTTTCAGGGTCAGGGGATACGCAGTATTTT.